This T cell receptor delta chain was obtained from a study of γδ T cells in repeated Plasmodium falciparum infection. Study results and caveats: Many TCRgamma sequences overlapped between individuals in stable Vgamma9/Vdelta2+ repertoires.

CDR1 TSESDYY and CDR2 QEAYKQQN come from the germline V gene. V shed 9 bases and J 3 bases; nucleotides not matched to a gene: 29. The CDR3 runs to 22 residues. This clone was detected many times. Its matching antigen is unknown. A far larger clone is a single base away, which makes a read error likely. The same CDR3 can be traced to other DNA sequences in this sample. Bulk repertoires came from Vgamma9/Vdelta2+ or Vdelta2-negative gammadelta T cells flow-sorted from PBMC. TCRdb reprocessed the multiplex PCR reads using CATT. This sample has 93,000 or so delta-chain clones, with 0.75% to 1% found just once.

Sequencing used gamma-delta T cells from blood. The V gene is TRAV38-2/DV8, the J gene TRDJ1; TRDD3 matches 13 bases. This TCR was sampled from a pool of human donors (malaria-infected and uninfected, not separated). The CDR3 region is CASFLETHYWGIRVGGPDKLIF. The CDR3 region has the DNA TGTGCTTCCTTCCTAGAAACCCATTACTGGGGGATACGCGTAGGGGGGCCCGATAAACTCATCTTT.